What follows are 32 T cell receptor beta chains derived from one specimen sequenced in a study of vaccination effects on CD4 cells after COVID-19. The repertoire was sequenced with immunoSEQ multiplex PCR; TCRdb's copy has only in-frame clones and lacks some. This table holds 65,000 to 80,000 clones, 60% to 80% found once. Following 10 days of culture, CD4+ T cells were isolated. The antigens for these receptors are not known. The source was CD4+ T cells from PBMCs cultured without peptide, collected before COVID-19 vaccination. These receptors originate from a human donor who received a COVID-19 vaccine.

The rearrangement links TRBV7-2 to TRBJ2-3, with D uncertain. Germline V gene lookup returns CDR1 SGHTA and CDR2 FQGNSA. This CDR3 region has 15 residues. V lost 7 bases and J 0 bases, leaving 14 bases between the germline ends. The CDR3 DNA is TGTGCCAGCACCCTGACTCGTTCTAGCACAGATACGCAGTATTTT. It specifies CASTLTRSSTDTQYF.

V usage is TRBV10-2 and J usage is TRBJ1-4; D is ambiguous. Per germline, CDR1 WSHSY and CDR2 SAAADI. CDR3 size: 14 residues. V was clipped by 4 bases and J by 8 bases, with 14 bases between them. CDR3 loop: CASSGPLGGEKLFF. CDR3 bases: TGCGCCAGCAGTGGGCCTTTGGGCGGCGAAAAACTGTTTTTT.

This clone came up a few times. The V call is TRBV28, the J call TRBJ1-5; TRBD1 matches 9 bases. The junction had 10 bases not matched to a gene; V was cut back by 4 bases and J by 6 bases. Germline CDR1 MDHEN, CDR2 SYDVKM. This CDR3 contains 16 residues. For the CDR3, the DNA is TGTGCCAGCAGTTATTCCTCACAGGGGGCTGGTCAGCCCCAGCATTTT. Translated, it gives CASSYSSQGAGQPQHF.

The chain carries TRBV28 and TRBJ2-7; D call uncertain. This CDR3 has 14 amino acids. CDR1 is MDHEN, CDR2 SYDVKM, per germline. V gave up 5 bases and J gave up 3 bases, with 14 bases separating them. CDR3 sequence: CASSTMRSNYEQYV. Here the CDR3 DNA reads TGTGCCAGCAGTACCATGAGATCGAACTACGAGCAGTACGTC.

The chain is built from TRBV4-2 and TRBJ2-3; tentatively, D is TRBD1 (6 bases). The germline CDR1 and CDR2 sequences are LGHNA and YNFKEQ. The V end was cut by 2 bases, the J end by 3 bases, with 18 bases between. CDR3 length: 17 amino acids. In nucleotides, the CDR3 is TGTGCCAGCAGCCAACAATGGTCAGGGGCTGGGACAGATACGCAGTATTTT. Encoded protein: CASSQQWSGAGTDTQYF.

The V call is TRBV3-1 (or the pseudogene TRBV3-2), the J call TRBJ2-6; a possible D gene is TRBD1 (6 bases). The CDR3 sequence is 16 residues long. V lost 3 bases, J lost 0 bases, and 9 bases lay in between. Germline CDR1 is LGHDT and CDR2 is YNNKEL (reference sequence). The CDR3 sequence: CASSHLDSSGANVLTF. The CDR3 DNA follows: TGTGCCAGCAGCCATTTGGACAGCTCTGGGGCCAACGTCCTGACTTTC.

As to this clone: A junction end diverges from the germline sequence, so it may reflect a read error. The chain links TRBV5-8 to TRBJ2-3; D might be TRBD1 (6 bases). The V gene's germline CDR1 is SGHTS and CDR2 YDEGEE. CDR3 length: 10 residues. The CDR3 DNA sequence: TGTGCCAGCAGCTTGATGACAGGCCATTTT. Amino acids: CASSLMTGHF.

The chain has TRBV4-1 and TRBJ1-6; 7 bases map to TRBD1. CDR3 length: 17 residues. Unmatched junction bases numbered 7, after V lost 2 bases and J lost 3 bases. The V gene's germline CDR1 is MGHRA and CDR2 YSYEKL. The CDR3 loop reads CASSQKSDRHYNSPLHF. Here the CDR3 DNA reads TGCGCCAGCAGCCAAAAATCGGACAGGCACTATAATTCACCCCTCCACTTT.

The rearrangement links TRBV4-2 to TRBJ1-3, with TRBD1 matching 8 bases. V dropped 1 base and J dropped 5; count of bases not matched to a gene: 4. CDR3 length: 15 residues. Germline CDR1 is LGHNA and CDR2 is YNFKEQ. For the CDR3, the DNA is TGTGCCAGCAGCCAAGGGGACAGGAACAGAAACACCATATATTTT. Its protein product is CASSQGDRNRNTIYF.

This chain connects TRBV15 to TRBJ2-7; D is unresolved. The CDR3 spans 15 residues. V was clipped by 0 bases and J by 4 bases, with 13 bases between them. Germline V gene lookup returns CDR1 LNHNV and CDR2 YYDKDF (reference sequence). This chain's CDR3 is CATSRDLGPSYEQYV. The CDR3 DNA reads as TGTGCCACCAGCAGAGATCTAGGACCTTCTTACGAGCAGTACGTC.

This clone was observed once. CDR3 sequence (DNA): TGTGCCAGCAGTGAAATCGCCGACACCGGATCTTTCTTT. It yields the protein CASSEIADTGSFF. V usage is TRBV2 and J usage is TRBJ1-1; no firm D call. Germline V lookup: CDR1 SNHLY, CDR2 FYNNEI. Trimming took off 2 bases at V and 12 bases at J, with 16 bases between the two ends. The CDR3 has 13 residues.

V usage is TRBV30 and J usage is TRBJ1-3; D call uncertain. Trimming cost V 2 bases and J 0 bases, with 5 bases left between them. The CDR3 is 13 amino acids. Germline CDR1 and CDR2: GTSNPN and SVGIG (reference sequence). CDR3 DNA sequence: TGTGCCTGGAGTCTGGGCTCTGGAAACACCATATATTTT. It yields the protein CAWSLGSGNTIYF.

The chain joins TRBV18 to TRBJ1-1, with a tentative D call TRBD1 (5 bases). The CDR3 has 15 residues. Germline-derived CDR1 and CDR2 are KGHSH and LQKENI. V lost 0 bases and J lost 0, with 8 bases in between. In DNA form, the CDR3 reads TGTGCCAGCTCACCACCGGGGGACTTGAACACTGAAGCTTTCTTT. This encodes CASSPPGDLNTEAFF.

The gene calls are TRBV28 and TRBJ1-4, with a tentative D call TRBD1 (6 bases). Looked up from germline, CDR1 is MDHEN and CDR2 is SYDVKM. The V end lost 1 base, the J end lost 1 base, and 7 bases lay between the germline ends. This CDR3 is built from 15 residues. The CDR3 loop is CASSLSRGTNEKLFF. As DNA, the CDR3 is TGTGCCAGCAGTTTATCCAGGGGAACTAATGAAAAACTGTTTTTT.

This clone was detected only a few times. This chain uses TRBV24-1 with TRBJ2-1; 10 bases line up with TRBD1. V gave up 7 bases and J gave up 6 bases; unmatched junction bases: 2. Germline loops: CDR1 KGHDR, CDR2 SFDVKD. The CDR3 length is 13 residues. CDR3 in amino acids: CATSGTGANEQFF. The CDR3 DNA sequence: TGTGCCACCAGCGGGACAGGGGCCAATGAGCAGTTCTTC.

CDR3 DNA sequence: TGTGCCAGCAGTTTTCCTTCCGATTTCGGTGGTGAGCAGTTCTTC. Its protein product is CASSFPSDFGGEQFF. This chain joins TRBV27 and TRBJ2-1; D is unresolved. The V end was cut by 3 bases, the J end by 9 bases, with 18 bases between. This CDR3 is built from 15 residues. In germline, CDR1 is MNHEY, CDR2 SMNVEV (reference sequence).

The V and J genes are TRBV7-2 and TRBJ2-1; TRBD2 agrees at 10 bases. Germline lookup yields CDR1 SGHTA and CDR2 FQGNSA. V lost 1 base and J lost 8; bases outside the gene matches: 5. This CDR3 is 15 amino acids long. Here the CDR3 reads CASSLVGTSDHEQFF. The CDR3 DNA sequence: TGTGCCAGCAGCTTAGTCGGGACTAGCGATCATGAGCAGTTCTTC.

This clone was seen only once. The chain recombines TRBV10-2 with TRBJ1-1, with TRBD1 as a possible D gene (6 bases). The CDR3 spans 12 residues. Trimming removed 5 bases from V and 4 bases from J, with 8 bases in between. Germline CDR1 is WSHSY and CDR2 is SAAADI. Here the CDR3 DNA reads TGCGCCAGCAGTACAGGGACCACTGAAGCTTTCTTT. Translating gives CASSTGTTEAFF.

The J gene is TRBJ2-5, the V gene TRBV7-2, with 15 bases fitting TRBD2. The germline CDR1 and CDR2 sequences are SGHTA and FQGNSA. The CDR3 is 19 residues long. V lost 1 base and J lost 0; bases outside the gene matches: 6. CDR3 loop: CASSLGPGLAGGHQETQYF. The DNA of the CDR3 is TGTGCCAGCAGCTTAGGGCCTGGACTAGCGGGGGGGCACCAAGAGACCCAGTACTTC. Drawing the rest from reference TRBV7-2 and TRBJ2-5, the complete variable domain is GAGVSQSPSNKVTEKGKDVELRCDPISGHTALYWYRQSLGQGLEFLIYFQGNSAPDKSGLPSDRFSAERTGGSVSTLTIQRTQQEDSAVYLCASSLGPGLAGGHQETQYFGPGTRLLVL.

This chain connects TRBV7-9 to TRBJ1-4; possible D gene TRBD1, 5 bases. This CDR3 is built from 14 residues. Germline loops: CDR1 SEHNR, CDR2 FQNEAQ (reference sequence). Trimming cost V 5 bases and J 6 bases, with 13 bases left between them. The CDR3 region has the DNA TGTGCCAGCAGCACTCGAGGACAAGATGAAAAACTGTTTTTT. Protein: CASSTRGQDEKLFF.

This clone was detected a few times. The gene calls are TRBV2 and TRBJ2-1; 7 nucleotides agree with TRBD1. The V gene's germline CDR1 is SNHLY and CDR2 FYNNEI. V was pared by 4 bases and J by 6 bases, with 12 bases of the junction left unmatched. The CDR3 consists of 16 residues. The CDR3 sequence is CASSAPGQRAGNEQFF. In nucleotides, the CDR3 is TGTGCCAGCAGTGCCCCGGGACAGCGCGCGGGCAATGAGCAGTTCTTC.

The chain uses TRBV5-6 and TRBJ2-7; 7 bases map to TRBD1. Trimming removed 0 bases from V and 6 bases from J; junction bases left unmatched: 0. The CDR3 is 12 residues long. CDR1 and CDR2 from the germline V gene are SGHDT and YYEEEE. This CDR3 is CASSLAGGEQYV. The CDR3, as DNA: TGTGCCAGCAGCTTGGCAGGGGGCGAGCAGTACGTC.

The V call is TRBV15, the J call TRBJ2-1; 8 nucleotides match TRBD2. This CDR3 is 18 amino acids long. Per the germline V gene, CDR1 is LNHNV and CDR2 is YYDKDF (reference sequence). Trimming took 1 base from V and 2 from J; bases not matched to a gene: 10. The CDR3 spells CATSRGKGAGGPYNEQFF. The CDR3 coding sequence is TGTGCCACCAGCAGAGGGAAGGGTGCGGGGGGTCCCTACAATGAGCAGTTCTTC.

This CDR3 is CASSRSGAFSTDTQYF. The DNA for the CDR3 is TGTGCCAGCAGCCGATCCGGGGCCTTTTCCACAGATACGCAGTATTTT. This chain joins TRBV7-9 and TRBJ2-3; the D gene could be TRBD1 or TRBD2 (5 bases each). The germline V gene encodes CDR1 SEHNR and CDR2 FQNEAQ (reference sequence). Between the trimmed V and J ends, which lost 5 bases and 2 bases, there was a span of 17 bases. The CDR3 runs to 16 residues.

The chain carries TRBV5-1 and TRBJ2-5, with D tentatively TRBD1 (6 bases). V was pared by 5 bases and J by 5 bases, with 16 bases between. The CDR3 is 14 amino acids. CDR1 and CDR2 (germline): SGHRS, YFSETQ. The CDR3 DNA is TGCGCCAGCAGTACCTCGGGACAATGGGAGACCCAGTACTTC. Encoded protein: CASSTSGQWETQYF. The full variable domain, rest sourced from reference TRBV5-1 and TRBJ2-5, is KAGVTQTPRYLIKTRGQQVTLSCSPISGHRSVSWYQQTPGQGLQFLFEYFSETQRNKGNFPGRFSGRQFSNSRSEMNVSTLELGDSALYLCASSTSGQWETQYFGPGTRLLVL.

DNA of the CDR3: TGTGCCAGCAGTTCGGGGGGTGTAGGGGGAGTTCGGCCGAACACTGAAGCTTTCTTT. Its translation is CASSSGGVGGVRPNTEAFF. The chain is built from TRBV5-5 and TRBJ1-1; possibly TRBD1 for D (6 bases). V was trimmed by 5 bases and J by 1 base, leaving 27 bases between them. Germline lookup yields CDR1 SGHKS and CDR2 YYEKEE (reference sequence). This CDR3 spans 19 amino acids. Based on the CDR3 plus reference TRBV5-5 and TRBJ1-1, the full variable domain is DAGVTQSPTHLIKTRGQQVTLRCSPISGHKSVSWYQQVLGQGPQFIFQYYEKEERGRGNFPDRFSARQFPNYSSELNVNALLLGDSALYLCASSSGGVGGVRPNTEAFFGQGTRLTVV.

About this clone itself: At one end, the junction sequence differs from germline, possibly due to a read error. The chain is built from TRBV11-1 and TRBJ2-3, with D perhaps TRBD1 (7 bases). The germline V gene encodes CDR1 SGHAT and CDR2 FQDESV (reference sequence). CDR3 size: 16 residues. The CDR3 bases are TGTGCCAGCAGTTTAGACAGGGTCGGGAGTAGAGATACGCAGTATTTT. This translates into CASSLDRVGSRDTQYF.

CDR3 DNA sequence: TGCAGCGCCCGCGGGACGGCGAACACCGGGGAGCTGTTTTTT. This codes for CSARGTANTGELFF. The J gene is TRBJ2-2, the V gene TRBV29-1, with D maybe TRBD2 (6 bases). The CDR3 totals 14 residues. CDR1 and CDR2 (germline): SQVTM, ANQGSEA. The V end lost 7 bases, the J end lost 0 bases, and 12 bases lay between the germline ends.

The V call is TRBV9, the J call TRBJ1-3, with D unclear. V dropped 3 bases and J dropped 0 bases, with 10 bases sitting between them. CDR1 and CDR2 from the germline V gene are SGDLS and YYNGEE. The CDR3 sequence is 15 residues long. CDR3: CASSAFDNSGNTIYF. As DNA, the CDR3 is TGTGCCAGCAGCGCTTTTGATAACTCTGGAAACACCATATATTTT.

The rearrangement joins TRBV29-1 to TRBJ2-2; D ambiguous. The CDR3 is made up of 11 amino acids. Trimming left V 7 bases short and J 7 bases short, with 10 bases between. The germline V gene encodes CDR1 SQVTM and CDR2 ANQGSEA. The CDR3 region has the DNA TGCAGCGCTGGAACCTACGGGGAGCTGTTTTTT. Amino acids: CSAGTYGELFF.

The gene calls are TRBV2 and TRBJ1-5; 7 bases are a match to TRBD1. CDR1 and CDR2 from the germline V gene are SNHLY and FYNNEI. The CDR3 has 13 amino acids. The J segment lost 6 bases and the V segment lost 4 bases, leaving 3 bases of the junction unmatched. CDR3 coding DNA: TGTGCCAGCAGTGGGGACAGAATTCAGCCCCAGCATTTT. Translation gives CASSGDRIQPQHF.

V is TRBV30 and J is TRBJ2-3; 9 positions match TRBD1. The length of the CDR3 is 14 residues. From germline, CDR1 is GTSNPN and CDR2 SVGIG (reference sequence). Unmatched junction bases numbered 9, after V lost 6 bases and J lost 5 bases. The chain's CDR3 is CACTPQGAIDTQYF. For the CDR3, the DNA is TGTGCCTGCACCCCACAGGGGGCGATAGATACGCAGTATTTT. The full variable domain, its missing parts supplied by reference TRBV30 and TRBJ2-3, is SQTIHQWPATLVQPVGSPLSLECTVEGTSNPNLYWYRQAAGRGLQLLFYSVGIGQISSEVPQNLSASRPQDRQFILSSKKLLLSDSGFYLCACTPQGAIDTQYFGPGTRLTVL.